One sample yielded the 6 T cell receptor beta chains listed below, sequenced in a study of blood T cell repertoires in COVID-19. Sequenced by immunoSEQ multiplex PCR; TCRdb stores in-frame clones only, minus some. The sample shows 15,000 to 20,000 clones, 87% of them seen only once. The source material was peripheral blood. These receptors were taken from a human donor in a cohort sampled during active COVID-19.

The chain uses TRBV5-1 and TRBJ2-2, with TRBD2 matching over 14 bases. V shed 3 bases, J shed 7 bases, and the junction held 5 bases outside the gene matches. Germline CDR1 is SGHRS and CDR2 is YFSETQ. CDR3 length: 16 residues. The CDR3 DNA reads as TGCGCCAGCAGCTCGACTAGCGGGGGGGCCGGCGGGGAGCTGTTTTTT. Protein sequence: CASSSTSGGAGGELFF.

This clone was picked up one time. The chain has TRBV5-4 and TRBJ2-3, with 8 bases fitting TRBD2. The CDR3 extends over 13 amino acids. Germline V gives CDR1 SGHNT, CDR2 YYREEE (reference sequence). V lost 5 bases to trimming and J lost 4 bases; unmatched junction nucleotides: 3. Written as DNA, the CDR3 is TGTGCCAGCAGGACTAGCGACGCAGATACGCAGTATTTT. Protein product: CASRTSDADTQYF.

The J gene is TRBJ1-1, the V gene TRBV6-5; D ambiguous. The ends were cut back, 6 bases at V and 8 bases at J, with 16 bases in the middle. This CDR3 region has 13 residues. Germline values: CDR1 MNHEY, CDR2 SVGAGI. CDR3 region: CASSSSTGFEAFF. DNA for the CDR3: TGTGCCAGCAGCTCCAGCACGGGGTTCGAAGCTTTCTTT.

V gene TRBV6-2 or TRBV6-3 combines with J gene TRBJ1-6; D perhaps matches TRBD1 (6 bases). The V end was cut by 6 bases, the J end by 10 bases, with 22 bases between. The CDR3 is 16 residues long. Germline lookup yields CDR1 MNHEY and CDR2 SVGEGT. Written as DNA, the CDR3 is TGTGCCAGCAGCCCATCGTTTTCAGCGAGGGGGTCACCCCTCCACTTT. Its translation: CASSPSFSARGSPLHF.

This sequence joins TRBV19 and TRBJ1-4; TRBD1 matches at 9 bases. Germline CDR1 is LNHDA and CDR2 is SQIVND (reference sequence). The junction had 13 bases not matched to a gene; V was cut back by 4 bases and J by 4 bases. The CDR3 length is 18 residues. The CDR3 reads CASSRGQGRFRGNEKLFF. The DNA of the CDR3 is TGTGCCAGTAGTAGGGGACAGGGTCGGTTTCGAGGTAATGAAAAACTGTTTTTT.

This clone came up a few times. The chain recombines TRBV6-6 with TRBJ1-2; a possible D gene is TRBD1 (5 bases). Germline CDR1 and CDR2: MNHNY and SVGAGI (reference sequence). The CDR3 covers 15 residues. The V end was cut by 2 bases, the J end by 1 base, with 11 bases between. The CDR3 DNA follows: TGTGCCAGCAGTTACGGGGCAGGTCTTAACTATGGCTACACCTTC. This codes for CASSYGAGLNYGYTF.